Following are 8 T cell receptor beta chains from one sample sequenced in a study of blood T cell repertoires in COVID-19. Profiling relied on immunoSEQ multiplex PCR, and the TCRdb table lists in-frame clones only, not all of them. Seen here are fewer than 150,000 clones, about four fifths observed once, and the top ten hold around 12%. Sequenced input: peripheral blood. These TCRs come from a woman aged 25-40 years who had recovered from COVID-19.

The CDR3 nucleotides are TGTGCCAGCAGTTACGGGACAGGGGGCGGTGGTGGAAGAGCTTTCTTT. Translation: CASSYGTGGGGGRAFF. The V gene is TRBV6-5, the J gene TRBJ1-1; 12 bases map to TRBD1. CDR3 length: 16 amino acids. CDR1 is MNHEY, CDR2 SVGAGI, per germline. V lost 2 bases and J lost 10; bases outside the gene matches: 11.

V and J are TRBV15 and TRBJ1-5, with D maybe TRBD1 (5 bases). This CDR3 is 21 amino acids long. Between the trimmed V and J ends, which lost 0 bases and 0 bases, there was a span of 24 bases. Germline V lookup: CDR1 LNHNV, CDR2 YYDKDF (reference sequence). In DNA, the CDR3 is TGTGCCACCAGCAGAGATCAATCGGCAGTCCTCGGGGGGTATAGCAATCAGCCCCAGCATTTT. This codes for CATSRDQSAVLGGYSNQPQHF.

The chain couples TRBV19 to TRBJ1-3, with 10 bases aligning to TRBD1. Germline-derived CDR1 and CDR2 are LNHDA and SQIVND (reference sequence). Unmatched junction bases numbered 5, after V lost 6 bases and J lost 3 bases. The CDR3 length is 15 residues. CDR3 sequence reads: CASSGQGVDGNTIYF. CDR3 in DNA: TGTGCCAGTAGCGGACAGGGGGTGGATGGAAACACCATATATTTT.

This chain uses TRBV27 with TRBJ2-7; 9 positions agree with TRBD1. In germline, CDR1 is MNHEY, CDR2 SMNVEV (reference sequence). Losses at the gene ends were 6 bases for V and 6 bases for J; bases not matched to a gene: 9. This CDR3 has 14 residues. DNA for the CDR3: TGTGCCAGCAGGACCAAGGGACAGGGAGGCGAGCAGTACTTC. Protein: CASRTKGQGGEQYF.

V and J are TRBV7-9 and TRBJ1-1; possibly TRBD1 for D (5 bases). This CDR3 spans 13 amino acids. Germline V CDR1 and CDR2: SEHNR, FQNEAQ (reference sequence). V gave up 3 bases and J gave up 4 bases, with 9 bases separating them. The DNA for the CDR3 is TGTGCCAGCAGCTTTTTGGGGGGCACTGAAGCTTTCTTT. It yields the protein CASSFLGGTEAFF. The entire variable domain, with the rest obtained from reference TRBV7-9 and TRBJ1-1, is as follows: DTGVSQNPRHKITKRGQNVTFRCDPISEHNRLYWYRQTLGQGPEFLTYFQNEAQLEKSRLLSDRFSAERPKGSFSTLEIQRTEQGDSAMYLCASSFLGGTEAFFGQGTRLTVV.

The V gene is TRBV28, the J gene TRBJ2-3; 10 bases line up with TRBD1. V trimming: 2 bases; J trimming: 2 bases; junction bases outside the gene matches: 4. The germline V gene encodes CDR1 MDHEN and CDR2 SYDVKM. The CDR3 spans 16 residues. The CDR3 spells CASSLIGTGVTDTQYF. Written as DNA, the CDR3 is TGTGCCAGCAGTTTAATAGGGACAGGGGTCACAGATACGCAGTATTTT.

The rearrangement uses TRBV27 and TRBJ2-7, with 7 positions matching TRBD2. J gave up 4 bases and V 2 bases, and 5 bases lay outside the gene matches. CDR3 length: 14 residues. Germline CDR1 MNHEY, CDR2 SMNVEV (reference sequence). CDR3 nucleotides: TGTGCCAGCAGTTTAACTAGCGCCATATACGAGCAGTACTTC. The encoded protein is CASSLTSAIYEQYF.

The chain links TRBV11-2 to TRBJ2-7, with D tentatively TRBD1 (7 bases). Germline-derived CDR1 and CDR2 are SGHAT and FQNNGV. The CDR3 sequence is 15 residues long. The V gene lost 4 bases and the J gene lost 1 base, with 14 bases spanning the gap. The CDR3 sequence is CASSSMRDRSYEQYF. In DNA form, the CDR3 reads TGTGCCAGCAGCTCGATGCGGGACAGATCCTACGAGCAGTACTTC.